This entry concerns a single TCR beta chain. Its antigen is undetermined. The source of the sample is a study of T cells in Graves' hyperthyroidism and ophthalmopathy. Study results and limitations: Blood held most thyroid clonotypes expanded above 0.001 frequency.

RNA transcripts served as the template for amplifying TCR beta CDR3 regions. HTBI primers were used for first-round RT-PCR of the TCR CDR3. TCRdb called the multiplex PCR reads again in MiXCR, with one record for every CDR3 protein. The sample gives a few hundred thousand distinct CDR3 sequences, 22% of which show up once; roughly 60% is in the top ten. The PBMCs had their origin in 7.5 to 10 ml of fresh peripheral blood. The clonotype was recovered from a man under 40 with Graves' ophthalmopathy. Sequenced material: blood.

This CDR3 is CASSLRTGLGELFF. CDR3 sequence (DNA): TGTGCCAGCAGTCTCCGGACAGGGCTCGGGGAGCTGTTTTTT. The rearrangement uses TRBV12-3 or TRBV12-4 and TRBJ2-2; 8 bases match TRBD1. The CDR3 totals 14 residues. Trimming at V came to 5 bases and at J to 7 bases, leaving 6 bases not matched to a gene.